The 21 T cell receptor beta chains presented below share a single source sample, sequenced in a study of shared T cell receptors in the human thymus (dated by TCRdb to the early 2020s). Library method: the immunoSEQ multiplex PCR assay. As stored in TCRdb, this immuneACCESS dataset retains in-frame rearrangements with V and J assigned. A fraction of the clones does not appear; measured against another copy, unresolved V genes explain less than half of the discrepancy, and the remainder lacks a known reason. Recorded for this sample are approximately 730,000 clones; 70% to 90% of them occurred a single time. Around 0.0094% of the sample goes to the ten largest clones. These records were also assigned to another study, of human thymus T cells.

Material: thymocytes. Source of these receptors: a girl younger than two with a congenital heart defect. Donor details come from another sample of the same person, matched by shared clones.

The rearrangement links TRBV5-1 to TRBJ1-4, with TRBD1 as a possible D gene (5 bases). The germline V gene encodes CDR1 SGHRS and CDR2 YFSETQ. Trimming left V 3 bases short and J 0 bases short, with 24 bases between. The CDR3 has 20 amino acids. CDR3 nucleotides: TGCGCCAGCAGCTGGGGACTGTCGAACCCCTACATTTCAACTAATGAAAAACTGTTTTTT. It yields the protein CASSWGLSNPYISTNEKLFF.

V is TRBV5-1 and J is TRBJ2-3; 14 nucleotides match TRBD2. The germline CDR1 and CDR2 sequences are SGHRS and YFSETQ. The junction had 7 bases not matched to a gene; V was cut back by 0 bases and J by 1 base. This CDR3 is 19 amino acids long. CDR3 amino acids: CASSLGLAGGGMCTDTQYF. CDR3 bases: TGCGCCAGCAGCTTGGGACTAGCGGGGGGGGGTATGTGCACAGATACGCAGTATTTT. The complete variable domain, with remaining parts taken from reference TRBV5-1 and TRBJ2-3, reads KAGVTQTPRYLIKTRGQQVTLSCSPISGHRSVSWYQQTPGQGLQFLFEYFSETQRNKGNFPGRFSGRQFSNSRSEMNVSTLELGDSALYLCASSLGLAGGGMCTDTQYFGPGTRLTVL.

The count of this clone is one. This chain joins TRBV27 and TRBJ1-1; D perhaps matches TRBD1 (5 bases). The length of the CDR3 is 12 residues. V lost 6 bases, J lost 5 bases, and 10 bases lay in between. CDR1 is MNHEY, CDR2 SMNVEV, per germline (reference sequence). This CDR3 reads CASSNRLTEAFF. The CDR3 DNA is TGTGCCAGCAGCAACAGGTTAACTGAAGCTTTCTTT.

The chain links TRBV7-9 to TRBJ2-5; a possible D gene is TRBD2 (6 bases). Germline CDR1 is SEHNR and CDR2 is FQNEAQ (reference sequence). The CDR3 is 15 residues long. V lost 1 base to trimming and J lost 5 bases, with 14 bases between them. CDR3 sequence (DNA): TGTGCCAGCAGCTTAGTCTCCCGTGGGAGGGAGACCCAGTACTTC. This encodes CASSLVSRGRETQYF.

V usage is TRBV6-1 and J usage is TRBJ1-2; D might be TRBD1 (5 bases). Trimming took off 8 bases at V and 2 bases at J, with 18 bases between the two ends. Looked up from germline, CDR1 is MNHNS and CDR2 is SASEGT. The CDR3 extends over 15 amino acids. CDR3 nucleotide sequence: TGTGCCAGCGTAAGAGCCAGGGCAGCGAACTATGGCTACACCTTC. It translates to CASVRARAANYGYTF.

V is TRBV27 and J is TRBJ2-7; 9 bases line up with TRBD1. V shed 6 bases and J 4 bases; nucleotides not matched to a gene: 10. The CDR3 is 15 amino acids. The germline gives CDR1 MNHEY, CDR2 SMNVEV (reference sequence). CDR3 sequence (DNA): TGTGCCAGCAGGATGCACAGGGGGCAGAGGTACGAGCAGTACTTC. It encodes CASRMHRGQRYEQYF.

The chain combines TRBV10-3 with TRBJ1-2, with a possible D match to TRBD1 (6 bases). The CDR3 consists of 12 residues. V was pared by 8 bases and J by 3 bases, with 10 bases between. Germline-derived CDR1 and CDR2 are ENHRY and SYGVKD. CDR3 coding DNA: TGTGCCATCGGGACACCCTACTATGGCTACACCTTC. Encoded protein: CAIGTPYYGYTF.

V and J are TRBV6-1 and TRBJ1-4; D call uncertain. Germline loops: CDR1 MNHNS, CDR2 SASEGT. The CDR3 length is 15 residues. V lost 4 bases and J 5 bases, leaving 14 bases between the germline ends. The CDR3 DNA reads as TGTGCCAGCAGTGCAGGATTGCCCGCAAATGAAAAACTGTTTTTT. Its translation is CASSAGLPANEKLFF.

This sequence joins TRBV5-1 and TRBJ2-1; tentatively, D is TRBD1 (5 bases). This CDR3 region has 14 residues. Germline V gives CDR1 SGHRS, CDR2 YFSETQ. Trimming stripped 2 bases from V and 3 bases from J, with 9 bases between. In DNA form, the CDR3 reads TGCGCCAGCAGCTTCCAGGGATTCTACAATGAGCAGTTCTTC. It is translated as CASSFQGFYNEQFF.

This clone was seen just once. The V gene is TRBV19, the J gene TRBJ1-5; TRBD1 matches 10 bases. The germline gives CDR1 LNHDA, CDR2 SQIVND (reference sequence). The CDR3 has 15 amino acids. J was trimmed by 0 bases and V by 7 bases; bases with no gene match: 3. The chain's CDR3 is CASKGTGVSNQPQHF. CDR3 bases: TGTGCCAGTAAGGGGACAGGGGTTAGCAATCAGCCCCAGCATTTT.

In this sample, this clone turned up once. The gene calls are TRBV7-2 and TRBJ1-5; the D is unclear. The CDR3 length is 16 residues. Germline V CDR1 and CDR2: SGHTA, FQGNSA. Trimming pared 5 bases from V and 4 bases from J, leaving 18 bases between. Written as DNA, the CDR3 is TGTGCCAGCAGCGCGCGGGGAGGGTTAGGAAATCAGCCCCAGCATTTT. Translated: CASSARGGLGNQPQHF.

V usage is TRBV19 and J usage is TRBJ1-2; D is uncertain. The CDR3 sequence is 11 residues long. Germline V lookup: CDR1 LNHDA, CDR2 SQIVND (reference sequence). Trimming cost V 8 bases and J 8 bases, with 12 bases left between them. The DNA for the CDR3 is TGTGCCAGTCGTAGGCAGCGCGGCTACACCTTC. Its translation: CASRRQRGYTF. Full variable domain (rest looked up from reference TRBV19 and TRBJ1-2): DGGITQSPKYLFRKEGQNVTLSCEQNLNHDAMYWYRQDPGQGLRLIYYSQIVNDFQKGDIAEGYSVSREKKESFPLTVTSAQKNPTAFYLCASRRQRGYTFGSGTRLTVV.

The DNA for the CDR3 is TGTGCCAGCCTACCGGGACAGCAAGACTATAGCAATCAGCCCCAGCATTTT. Amino acid sequence: CASLPGQQDYSNQPQHF. The chain carries TRBV2 and TRBJ1-5, with TRBD1 matching over 7 bases. Germline lookup yields CDR1 SNHLY and CDR2 FYNNEI. The CDR3 is made up of 17 amino acids. With 8 bases clipped from V and 0 bases from J, the junction kept 13 bases outside the gene matches.

The chain has TRBV29-1 and TRBJ2-5; D perhaps matches TRBD2 (5 bases). From germline, CDR1 is SQVTM and CDR2 ANQGSEA. V was shortened by 4 bases and J by 3 bases, with 12 bases between the two germline ends. The CDR3 is made up of 13 amino acids. As DNA, the CDR3 is TGCAGCGTTGGTAGGGCGCGGGAAGAGACCCAGTACTTC. Translation gives CSVGRAREETQYF.

This chain uses TRBV27 with TRBJ2-6; a possible D gene is TRBD2 (5 bases). The length of the CDR3 is 22 residues. V lost 0 bases, J lost 5 bases, and 29 bases lay in between. Germline V gene sequence: CDR1 MNHEY, CDR2 SMNVEV (reference sequence). CDR3 amino acids: CASSLSLDFLPTSRPRANVLTF. CDR3 DNA sequence: TGTGCCAGCAGTTTATCCCTGGACTTTCTACCCACCTCCCGACCAAGGGCCAACGTCCTGACTTTC. Filled out from reference TRBV27 and TRBJ2-6, the complete variable domain reads EAQVTQNPRYLITVTGKKLTVTCSQNMNHEYMSWYRQDPGLGLRQIYYSMNVEVTDKGDVPEGYKVSRKEKRNFPLILESPSPNQTSLYFCASSLSLDFLPTSRPRANVLTFGAGSRLTVL.

This clone was detected only once. This chain connects TRBV4-1 to TRBJ1-2; D might be TRBD1 (6 bases). CDR1 is MGHRA, CDR2 YSYEKL, per germline. V was pared by 4 bases and J by 6 bases, with 18 bases between. The CDR3 contains 15 residues. DNA of the CDR3: TGCGCCAGCAGCCCTATAAAGGGGGGGGCGGATGGCTACACCTTC. Encoded protein: CASSPIKGGADGYTF.

The chain recombines TRBV10-3 with TRBJ1-1; perhaps TRBD1 as D (5 bases). The CDR3 totals 15 residues. Germline V gene sequence: CDR1 ENHRY, CDR2 SYGVKD. V lost 3 bases to trimming and J lost 0 bases, with 11 bases between them. CDR3 DNA sequence: TGTGCCATCAGTGATCCGGACACCATGAACACTGAAGCTTTCTTT. This gives the protein CAISDPDTMNTEAFF.

The V and J genes are TRBV10-1 and TRBJ1-1, with 7 nucleotides matching TRBD1. The CDR3 has 13 amino acids. The germline CDR1 and CDR2 sequences are WNHNN and SYGVQD (reference sequence). Unmatched junction bases numbered 4, after V lost 3 bases and J lost 6 bases. The CDR3 loop reads CASSDRGPAEAFF. In nucleotides, the CDR3 is TGCGCCAGCAGTGATAGGGGGCCGGCTGAAGCTTTCTTT.

V is TRBV28 and J is TRBJ1-2; TRBD1 matches 8 bases. Germline assignment: CDR1 MDHEN and CDR2 SYDVKM. V dropped 8 bases and J dropped 7; count of bases not matched to a gene: 15. The CDR3 runs to 15 residues. CDR3 loop: CASESRGREVCGYTF. The DNA of the CDR3 is TGTGCCAGCGAAAGCAGGGGGCGCGAAGTTTGTGGCTACACCTTC.

The V and J genes are TRBV2 and TRBJ2-2; weak D call: TRBD1 (5 bases). V shed 4 bases and J shed 7 bases, with 13 bases lying between them. Germline CDR1 SNHLY, CDR2 FYNNEI. This CDR3 comprises 14 residues. The CDR3 protein is CASSVRQGSGELFF. The CDR3 bases are TGTGCCAGCAGTGTCCGGCAGGGTAGCGGGGAGCTGTTTTTT.

The rearrangement uses TRBV6-5 and TRBJ1-2; possible D gene TRBD1, 6 bases. The V end lost 10 bases, the J end lost 7 bases, and 19 bases lay between the germline ends. This CDR3 has 13 residues. The germline V gene has CDR1 MNHEY and CDR2 SVGAGI. The CDR3 region is CATQGRWGVGYTF. CDR3 sequence (DNA): TGTGCCACACAGGGAAGGTGGGGTGTTGGCTACACCTTC.